What follows are 20 T cell receptor beta chains derived from one specimen sequenced in a study of cytomegalovirus exposure and HLA in healthy donors. PCR involved 60 Vbeta and 13 Jbeta primers. The repertoire was sequenced with immunoSEQ multiplex PCR; TCRdb's copy has only in-frame clones and lacks some. The data contain over 200,000 clones, 77% of them singletons. Sequencing used PBMCs. These receptors came from a woman aged 60-75 years in good health and CMV-seropositive.

Note on this clone: An end of the junction does not agree with germline; a read error may underlie this. The chain's CDR3 is CASSLGQLFEAFF. As DNA, the CDR3 is TGCGCCAGCAGTTTGGGACAGCTGTTTGAAGCTTTCTTT. The rearrangement uses TRBV5-1 and TRBJ1-1; 7 bases align to TRBD1. Germline V lookup: CDR1 SGHRS, CDR2 YFSETQ. The CDR3 sequence is 13 residues long.

The chain combines TRBV2 with TRBJ2-3; weak D call: TRBD2 (5 bases). The CDR3 sequence is 14 residues long. Trimming stripped 6 bases from V and 1 base from J, with 11 bases between. Per the germline V gene, CDR1 is SNHLY and CDR2 is FYNNEI. The CDR3 bases are TGTGCCAGCAGCCGAGGGAGAGGCACAGATACGCAGTATTTT. It encodes CASSRGRGTDTQYF.

This chain connects TRBV4-2 to TRBJ2-1; D possibly corresponds to TRBD2 (5 bases). Germline values: CDR1 LGHNA, CDR2 YNFKEQ. The CDR3 loop spans 16 amino acids. The ends were cut back, 4 bases at V and 9 bases at J, with 22 bases in the middle. CDR3 nucleotide sequence: TGTGCCAGCAGCCGCGGGTCAGTATATTCCCTCGGTGAGCAGTTCTTC. Protein: CASSRGSVYSLGEQFF.

The V and J genes are TRBV5-8 and TRBJ1-2; 7 bases are a match to TRBD1. From germline, CDR1 is SGHTS and CDR2 YDEGEE. The V and J ends lost 4 bases and 8 bases, in that order; junction bases with no gene match: 8. This CDR3 is 13 amino acids long. CDR3 loop: CASSRDSLGGYTF. In DNA, the CDR3 is TGTGCCAGCAGCAGGGACAGCCTAGGGGGCTACACCTTC.

This sequence joins TRBV7-8 and TRBJ2-1; D may be TRBD2 (5 bases). The CDR3 extends over 17 amino acids. The V gene lost 5 bases and the J gene lost 3 bases, with 20 bases spanning the gap. In germline, CDR1 is SGHVS, CDR2 FQNEAQ. The CDR3 loop reads CASSRTAGSKFYNEQFF. The CDR3 bases are TGTGCCAGCAGCCGAACGGCGGGCAGTAAGTTCTACAATGAGCAGTTCTTC.

In its sample, this clone was seen a few times. DNA for the CDR3: TGTGCCAGCAGCGCTGGGGGAGCGGGGGAGACCAAGCAGTTCTTC. It specifies CASSAGGAGETKQFF. J is TRBJ2-1 and V is TRBV9; 8 bases fit TRBD2. Germline V gene sequence: CDR1 SGDLS, CDR2 YYNGEE. V was clipped by 3 bases and J by 11 bases; unmatched bases: 13. The CDR3 extends over 15 amino acids.

V is TRBV18 and J is TRBJ1-2, with 9 bases fitting TRBD1. Germline V gene lookup returns CDR1 KGHSH and CDR2 LQKENI. The CDR3 is 13 amino acids. With 7 bases clipped from V and 4 bases from J, the junction kept 4 bases outside the gene matches. The CDR3 bases are TGTGCCAGCTACAAGACAGGGGGCTATGGCTACACCTTC. Its translation is CASYKTGGYGYTF.

The chain couples TRBV5-5 to TRBJ2-7, with TRBD1 identical over 7 bases. The CDR3 is 12 residues long. Per the germline V gene, CDR1 is SGHKS and CDR2 is YYEKEE (reference sequence). Trimming at V came to 7 bases and at J to 4 bases, leaving 5 bases not matched to a gene. Here the CDR3 reads CASGETGYEQYF. The DNA of the CDR3 is TGTGCCAGCGGGGAGACAGGGTACGAGCAGTACTTC.

The chain has TRBV7-3 and TRBJ2-5; D might be TRBD1 (5 bases). Germline V gene lookup returns CDR1 SGHTA and CDR2 FQGTGA. V was cut by 6 bases and J by 4 bases, with 12 bases left in between. This CDR3 spans 13 amino acids. The chain's CDR3 is CASSQGAGETQYF. DNA of the CDR3: TGTGCCAGCAGTCAAGGGGCTGGAGAGACCCAGTACTTC.

The genes are TRBV28 and TRBJ1-6; 9 nucleotides match TRBD1. CDR1 is MDHEN and CDR2 is SYDVKM in the germline V gene. The V gene end was trimmed by 2 bases and the J gene end by 9 bases; junction bases not matched to a gene: 8. The CDR3 runs to 16 residues. Here the CDR3 DNA reads TGTGCCAGCAGTTTACCTTCGACAGGGGGGACTTCACCCCTCCACTTT. Translation gives CASSLPSTGGTSPLHF.

The J gene is TRBJ2-3, the V gene TRBV4-3, with 9 bases lining up with TRBD2. V was clipped by 0 bases and J by 8 bases; unmatched bases: 12. The CDR3 totals 17 residues. Germline CDR1 LGHNA, CDR2 YSLEER. CDR3 coding DNA: TGCGCCAGCAGCCAAGATAACGCGGGGGGGCCAGGGGGTACGCAGTATTTT. This gives the protein CASSQDNAGGPGGTQYF.

V gene TRBV7-9 combines with J gene TRBJ2-7, with D perhaps matching TRBD1 (6 bases). This CDR3 contains 12 residues. Germline CDR1 and CDR2: SEHNR and FQNEAQ (reference sequence). The V end lost 7 bases, the J end lost 6 bases, and 13 bases lay between the germline ends. As DNA, the CDR3 is TGTGCCAGCACCAGGGGTCTGGGCGAGCAGTACTTC. Its protein product is CASTRGLGEQYF.

The chain carries TRBV6-1 and TRBJ1-2; possible D gene TRBD1, 5 bases. Trimming took 3 bases from V and 5 from J, leaving 13 bases between them. Germline-derived CDR1 and CDR2 are MNHNS and SASEGT. The CDR3 covers 14 residues. The CDR3 DNA reads TGTGCCAGCAGTGAGGGAGGGGCTTGGTATGGCTACACCTTC. Protein: CASSEGGAWYGYTF.

The chain links TRBV4-3 to TRBJ2-2; 9 bases line up with TRBD2. V shed 3 bases and J 3 bases; nucleotides not matched to a gene: 5. The germline V gene encodes CDR1 LGHNA and CDR2 YSLEER. The CDR3 spans 16 residues. CDR3 bases: TGCGCCAGCAGCCAGGGCGGGGGGGCGTACACCGGGGAGCTGTTTTTT. It specifies CASSQGGGAYTGELFF.

The V and J genes are TRBV19 and TRBJ1-2; 12 positions match TRBD1. This CDR3 has 14 residues. V dropped 9 bases and J dropped 7; count of bases not matched to a gene: 9. Germline lookup yields CDR1 LNHDA and CDR2 SQIVND (reference sequence). CDR3 sequence: CASTPGQGAFGYTF. The CDR3 DNA follows: TGTGCCAGCACCCCGGGACAGGGGGCCTTTGGCTACACCTTC.

This clone was seen just once. The chain recombines TRBV18 with TRBJ2-7; 8 positions match TRBD2. Germline V gene data show CDR1 as KGHSH and CDR2 as LQKENI. J lost 6 bases, V lost 0 bases, and 7 bases had no gene match. The CDR3 has 15 amino acids. DNA for the CDR3: TGTGCCAGCTCACCACCAGCGGGAGTGGGGAGCGAGCAGTACTTC. Residues: CASSPPAGVGSEQYF. The variable domain in full, with the rest retrieved from reference TRBV18 and TRBJ2-7, is NAGVMQNPRHLVRRRGQEARLRCSPMKGHSHVYWYRQLPEEGLKFMVYLQKENIIDESGMPKERFSAEFPKEGPSILRIQQVVRGDSAAYFCASSPPAGVGSEQYFGPGTRLTVT.

V gene TRBV6-5 combines with J gene TRBJ1-1; 9 bases fit TRBD1. The CDR3 covers 15 residues. With V trimmed by 6 bases and J by 3 bases, 8 bases remained unmatched. Germline V gene data show CDR1 as MNHEY and CDR2 as SVGAGI. CDR3 sequence reads: CASSSPGTGYTEAFF. In nucleotides, the CDR3 is TGTGCCAGCAGCAGTCCCGGGACAGGGTACACTGAAGCTTTCTTT.

This chain joins TRBV5-1 and TRBJ2-3; TRBD2 agrees at 7 bases. The V segment lost 6 bases and the J segment 0 bases; nucleotides outside the gene matches: 22. CDR1 SGHRS and CDR2 YFSETQ come from the germline V gene. The CDR3 consists of 20 residues. The CDR3 reads CASMGVGGGPVLSSTDTQYF. The DNA of the CDR3 is TGCGCCAGCATGGGGGTCGGCGGGGGACCAGTCCTTTCTAGCACAGATACGCAGTATTTT.

V and J are TRBV30 and TRBJ2-1; a possible D gene is TRBD2 (7 bases). V was cut by 0 bases and J by 10 bases, with 16 bases left in between. This CDR3 has 14 amino acids. Germline CDR1 GTSNPN, CDR2 SVGIG (reference sequence). CDR3 bases: TGTGCCTGGAGTGTAGGGGGGGGCCAAGGAGAGCAGTTCTTC. Translated, it gives CAWSVGGGQGEQFF.

This CDR3 is CASSYTPGANVLTF. The CDR3 DNA is TGTGCCAGCAGTTATACACCCGGGGCCAACGTCCTGACTTTC. This chain links TRBV6-5 with TRBJ2-6; D remains ambiguous. This CDR3 spans 14 amino acids. Germline CDR1 MNHEY, CDR2 SVGAGI. V dropped 3 bases and J dropped 4 bases, with 7 bases sitting between them.